The sequence of this T cell receptor beta chain was determined in a study of T-cell memory formation after mild COVID-19. The germline V gene encodes CDR1 SGHAT and CDR2 FQDESV (reference sequence). V gave up 5 bases and J gave up 3 bases, with 17 bases separating them. CDR3 length: 15 residues. From the 5' RACE reads, TCRdb called clonotypes with MiXCR, one entry per CDR3 protein. The sample has hundreds of thousands of distinct CDR3 sequences; less than 25% are singletons. The chain joins TRBV11-1 to TRBJ2-7, with D perhaps matching TRBD1 (6 bases). Specimen: PBMCs or a T cell subset sorted from them (not recorded which). This receptor was obtained from an adult woman who had mild COVID-19 (a few samples of this study predate the infection). Cell type and time point are not known. CDR3: CASSLRDTKNYEQYF. The CDR3 bases are TGTGCCAGCAGCCTCCGGGACACCAAAAACTACGAGCAGTACTTC.